This section outlines one T cell receptor (beta chain) sequence together with its context. The sample holds a few counts of this clonotype. Its cognate antigen has yet to be identified. No base qualities exist here, and no much larger clone lies one base off it. This sample stems from a study of T-cell memory formation after mild COVID-19 (dated by TCRdb to about 2021). For the wider study: TCR sequence clusters from the two donors were found to be largely donor specific. The cohort was made up of two young adult volunteers, one female and one male, who were previously healthy. In a couple of donors, T-cell clones that expanded and contracted after mild COVID-19 were tracked by sequencing TCRalpha and TCRbeta repertoires over time. Broad study findings and their caveats: Only a couple of mild cases were covered by the study, and larger cohorts that include severe cases with pre-infection samples were considered necessary. Clones contracting from day 15 to 85 had balanced CD4/CD8 phenotypes, while a second wave expanding from day 15 to 37 was biased towards CD4+. Contracting CD4+ clones appeared mostly in the CM and EM memory subsets, whereas CD8+ clones were enriched in EMRA. The detection of some responding clones in pre-infection memory suggests that pre-existing cross-reactive memory T cells joined the SARS-CoV-2 response. The second-wave clones that peaked on day 37 were not confirmed to be SARS-CoV-2 specific.

Sequencing took place on an Illumina NovaSeq 6000. TCRalpha and TCRbeta cDNA libraries were built by 5'RACE with constant-segment primers, adding sample barcodes and unique molecular identifiers. RNA was extracted from every sample with Trizol reagent. The libraries were amplified in two PCR steps, and the second step added a second sample barcode and Illumina TruSeq adapters. Sequencing of libraries was performed on an Illumina NovaSeq with 2 x 150 bp paired-end reads. The authors' analysis ran thus. Demultiplexing of reads and collapsing into UMI-guided consensus sequences were performed with migec v1.2.7. Using mixcr v2.1.11, UMI consensuses were aligned to TRA and TRB V and J templates and then assembled into clonotypes. Expanded or contracted clonotypes were those called significant by both edgeR and NoisET, with noise models trained on biological replicates. edgeR calls used a false discovery rate-adjusted p below 0.01 and a log2 fold-change threshold of 1. As an exploratory analysis of dynamics, max-normalized trajectories of the 1000 most abundant clonotypes were examined with PCA combined with hierarchical clustering. Separately sequenced CD4+ and CD8+ repertoires were used to assign a CD4 or CD8 phenotype to each responding clone. TCRdb trimmed the raw reads at Q25, called clones with MiXCR and kept productive beta chains. Every CDR3 protein is listed once, alongside the most common genes and DNA of its rows. TCRdb's processing, not the authors' own work, is the source of the V and J calls. The sample profile shows fewer than 650,000 distinct CDR3 sequences; less than 25% of them were found once. The ten largest clones represent about 8.7% of the sample.

Including the terminal cysteine and phenylalanine, the CDR3 comprises 14 residues. Of the read, only the CDR3 DNA is kept; its 42 bases are in frame from base 1. Ends trimmed: V by 4 bases, J by 0 bases; bases unmatched to a gene: 3. PBMCs were isolated by Ficoll-Paque density gradient centrifugation. The sequenced material came from PBMCs or a T cell subset sorted from them (not recorded which). The chain employs TRBV12-3 or TRBV12-4 and TRBJ2-7; TRBD1 matches 7 bases in the middle. This sequence originates from an adult woman who had mild COVID-19 (a few samples of this study predate the infection). The sample titles of this study are shuffled in the database, so cell type and time point are left out; the donor was told from shared clones. The nucleotides are TGTGCCAGCAGTTCTGACAGGGACTCCTACGAGCAGTACTTC. This translates into CASSSDRDSYEQYF.